This TCR beta chain was identified during a study of T cells expressing NK-cell markers. The overall study: Sequencing covered eight donors, seven HCMV-seropositive and one seronegative.

One entry per CDR3 protein, without DNA, is what TCRdb gives after re-calling the 5' RACE reads. The sample includes over 150,000 distinct CDR3 sequences. The germline CDR1 and CDR2 sequences are SGHVS and FQNEAQ. This CDR3 is built from 14 residues. Material: blood T cells: a sorted CD56 or NKG2C T cell subset, CD4+ or CD8+ T cells, or bulk PBMC T cells (not recorded which). The receptor was derived from a man aged 18-70 years in good health. The rearrangement uses TRBV7-8 and TRBJ2-5; TCRdb gives TRBD1 as the D gene, but with no DNA this cannot be confirmed. This CDR3 is CASSLSQGQETQYF.